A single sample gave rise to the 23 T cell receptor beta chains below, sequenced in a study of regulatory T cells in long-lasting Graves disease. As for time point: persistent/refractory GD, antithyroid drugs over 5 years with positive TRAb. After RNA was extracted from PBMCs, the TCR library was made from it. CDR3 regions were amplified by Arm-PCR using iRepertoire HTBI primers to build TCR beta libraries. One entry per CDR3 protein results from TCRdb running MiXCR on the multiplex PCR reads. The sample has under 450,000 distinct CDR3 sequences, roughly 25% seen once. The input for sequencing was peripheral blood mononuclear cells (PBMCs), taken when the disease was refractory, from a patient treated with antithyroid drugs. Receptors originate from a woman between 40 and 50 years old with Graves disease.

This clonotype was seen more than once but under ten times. The CDR3 sequence is CASSGTSSGKQYF. CDR3 nucleotide sequence: TGTGCCAGCAGTGGGACCTCTAGCGGAAAGCAGTACTTC. The chain joins TRBV25-1 to TRBJ2-7, with 7 bases lining up with TRBD2. This CDR3 contains 13 residues. From germline, CDR1 is MGHDK and CDR2 SYGVNS. V trimming: 4 bases; J trimming: 8 bases; junction bases outside the gene matches: 8.

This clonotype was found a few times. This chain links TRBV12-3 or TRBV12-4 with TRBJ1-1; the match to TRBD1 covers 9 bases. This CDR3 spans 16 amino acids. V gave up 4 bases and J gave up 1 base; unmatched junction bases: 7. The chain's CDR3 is CASSWTGVRQNTEAFF. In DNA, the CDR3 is TGTGCCAGCAGTTGGACAGGGGTTAGGCAGAACACTGAAGCTTTCTTT.

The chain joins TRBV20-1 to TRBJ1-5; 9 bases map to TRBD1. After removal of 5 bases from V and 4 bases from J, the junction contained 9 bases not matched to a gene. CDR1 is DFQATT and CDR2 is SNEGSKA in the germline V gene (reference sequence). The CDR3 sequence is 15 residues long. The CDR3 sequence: CSAPQDRGTNQPQHF. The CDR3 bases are TGCAGTGCTCCGCAGGACAGGGGCACTAATCAGCCCCAGCATTTT.

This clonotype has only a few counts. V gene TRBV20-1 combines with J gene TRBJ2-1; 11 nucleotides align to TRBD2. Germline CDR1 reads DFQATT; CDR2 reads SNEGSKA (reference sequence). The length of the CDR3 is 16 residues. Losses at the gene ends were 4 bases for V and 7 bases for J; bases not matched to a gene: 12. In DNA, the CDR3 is TGCAGTGCTATTAGCCCCAGACTAGCGGGATTGAATGAGCAGTTCTTC. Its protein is CSAISPRLAGLNEQFF.

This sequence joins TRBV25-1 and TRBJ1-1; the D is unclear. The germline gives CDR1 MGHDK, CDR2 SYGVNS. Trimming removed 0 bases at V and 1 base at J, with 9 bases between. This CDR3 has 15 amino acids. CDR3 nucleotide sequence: TGTGCCAGCAGTGAATATGATTGGGGGAACACTGAAGCTTTCTTT. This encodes CASSEYDWGNTEAFF.

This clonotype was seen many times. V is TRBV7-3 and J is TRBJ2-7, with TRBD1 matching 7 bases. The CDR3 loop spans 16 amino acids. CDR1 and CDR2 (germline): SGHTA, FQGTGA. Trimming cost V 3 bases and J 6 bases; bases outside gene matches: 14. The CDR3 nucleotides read TGTGCCAGCAGCTTCCTGACAGGGACCTCTGAGGGCGAGCAGTACTTC. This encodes CASSFLTGTSEGEQYF. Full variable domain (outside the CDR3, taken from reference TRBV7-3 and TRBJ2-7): GAGVSQTPSNKVTEKGKYVELRCDPISGHTALYWYRQSLGQGPEFLIYFQGTGAADDSGLPNDRFFAVRPEGSVSTLKIQRTERGDSAVYLCASSFLTGTSEGEQYFGPGTRLTVT.

The CDR3 DNA reads TGTGCCAGCAGTTTATCTAGAGTGGATACGCAGTATTTT. Translating gives CASSLSRVDTQYF. The rearrangement uses TRBV28 and TRBJ2-3; D unresolved. CDR3 length equals 13 residues. CDR1 is MDHEN and CDR2 is SYDVKM in the germline V gene. Trimming removed 1 base from V and 6 bases from J, with 8 bases in between.

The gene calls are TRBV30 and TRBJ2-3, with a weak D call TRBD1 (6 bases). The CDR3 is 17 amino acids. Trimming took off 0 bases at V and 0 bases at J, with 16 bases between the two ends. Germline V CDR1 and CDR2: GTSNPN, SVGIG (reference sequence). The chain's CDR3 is CAWSVRRQASSTDTQYF. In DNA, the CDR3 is TGTGCCTGGAGTGTACGACGACAGGCGTCTAGCACAGATACGCAGTATTTT. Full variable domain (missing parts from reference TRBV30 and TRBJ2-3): SQTIHQWPATLVQPVGSPLSLECTVEGTSNPNLYWYRQAAGRGLQLLFYSVGIGQISSEVPQNLSASRPQDRQFILSSKKLLLSDSGFYLCAWSVRRQASSTDTQYFGPGTRLTVL.

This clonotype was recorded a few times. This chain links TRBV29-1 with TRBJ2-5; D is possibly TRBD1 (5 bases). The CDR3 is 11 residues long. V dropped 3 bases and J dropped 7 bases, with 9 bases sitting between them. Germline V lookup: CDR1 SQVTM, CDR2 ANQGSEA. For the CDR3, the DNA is TGCAGCGTTGACAGGGTGGGGACCCAGTACTTC. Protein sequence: CSVDRVGTQYF.

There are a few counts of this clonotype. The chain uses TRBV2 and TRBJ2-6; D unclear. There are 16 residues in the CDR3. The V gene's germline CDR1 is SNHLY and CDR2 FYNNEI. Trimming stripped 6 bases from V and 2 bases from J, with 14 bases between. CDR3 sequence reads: CASRRRAVPGANVLTF. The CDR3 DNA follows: TGTGCCAGCAGGCGCCGGGCCGTTCCTGGGGCCAACGTCCTGACTTTC.

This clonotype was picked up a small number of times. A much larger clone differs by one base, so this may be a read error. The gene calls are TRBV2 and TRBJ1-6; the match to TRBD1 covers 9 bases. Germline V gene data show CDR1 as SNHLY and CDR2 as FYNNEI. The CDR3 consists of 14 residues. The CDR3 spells CVSSPPGQGSPLHF. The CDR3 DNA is TGTGTCAGCAGCCCCCCGGGACAGGGTTCACCCCTCCACTTT.

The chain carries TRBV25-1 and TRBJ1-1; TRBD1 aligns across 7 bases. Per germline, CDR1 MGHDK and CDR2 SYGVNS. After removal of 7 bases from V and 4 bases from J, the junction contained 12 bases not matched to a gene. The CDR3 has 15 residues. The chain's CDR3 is CASKQPGQTITEAFF. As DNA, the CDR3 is TGTGCCAGCAAACAGCCGGGACAGACAATCACTGAAGCTTTCTTT.

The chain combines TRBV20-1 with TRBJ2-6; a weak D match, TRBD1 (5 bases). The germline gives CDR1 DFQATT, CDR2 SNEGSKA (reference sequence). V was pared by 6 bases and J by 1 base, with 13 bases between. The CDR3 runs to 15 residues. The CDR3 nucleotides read TGCAGTGCCTCAGTTCAGGGTTCTGGGGCCAACGTCCTGACTTTC. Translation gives CSASVQGSGANVLTF.

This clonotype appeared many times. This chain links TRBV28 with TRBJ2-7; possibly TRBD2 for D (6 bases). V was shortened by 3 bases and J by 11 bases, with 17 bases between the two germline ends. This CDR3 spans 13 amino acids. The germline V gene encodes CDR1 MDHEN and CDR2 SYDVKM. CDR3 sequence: CASSFRRANCEYF. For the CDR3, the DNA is TGTGCCAGCAGTTTCAGGAGGGCAAATTGCGAGTACTTC.

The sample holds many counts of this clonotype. The CDR3 loop is CASTYGERNTEAFF. The CDR3 bases are TGCGCCAGCACCTATGGGGAGCGGAACACTGAAGCTTTCTTT. The chain couples TRBV5-1 to TRBJ1-1; D not certain. The V and J ends lost 6 bases and 1 base respectively, with 13 bases between them. The germline V gene has CDR1 SGHRS and CDR2 YFSETQ. The CDR3 has 14 amino acids.

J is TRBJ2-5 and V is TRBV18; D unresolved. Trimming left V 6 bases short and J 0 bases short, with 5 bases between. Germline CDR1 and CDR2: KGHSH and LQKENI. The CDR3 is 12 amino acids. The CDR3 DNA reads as TGTGCCAGCTCTACCTACCAAGAGACCCAGTACTTC. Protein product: CASSTYQETQYF.

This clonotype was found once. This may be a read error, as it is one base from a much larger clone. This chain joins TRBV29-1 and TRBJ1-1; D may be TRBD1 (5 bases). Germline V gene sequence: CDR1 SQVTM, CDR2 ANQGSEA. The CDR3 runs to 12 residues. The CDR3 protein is CSPAGTNTEALF. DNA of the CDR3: TGCAGCCCGGCCGGGACGAACACTGAAGCTCTCTTT.

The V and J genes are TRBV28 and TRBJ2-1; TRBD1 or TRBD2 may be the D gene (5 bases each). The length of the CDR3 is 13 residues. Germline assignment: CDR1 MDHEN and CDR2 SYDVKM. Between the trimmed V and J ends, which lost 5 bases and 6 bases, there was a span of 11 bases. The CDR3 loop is CASSRGRINEQFF. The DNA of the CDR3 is TGTGCCAGCAGTAGGGGACGGATCAATGAGCAGTTCTTC.

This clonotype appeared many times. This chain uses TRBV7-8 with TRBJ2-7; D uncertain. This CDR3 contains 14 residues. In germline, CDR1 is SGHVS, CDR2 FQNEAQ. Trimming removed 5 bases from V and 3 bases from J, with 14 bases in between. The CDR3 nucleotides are TGTGCCAGCAGCCGTAGTCGGGCCGACTACGAGCAGTACTTC. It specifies CASSRSRADYEQYF.

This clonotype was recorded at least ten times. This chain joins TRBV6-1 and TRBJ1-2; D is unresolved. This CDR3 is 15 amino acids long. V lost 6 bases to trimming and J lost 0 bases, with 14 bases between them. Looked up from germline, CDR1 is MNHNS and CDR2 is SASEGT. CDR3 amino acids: CASRRETLPNYGYTF. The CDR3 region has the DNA TGTGCCAGCAGGAGGGAAACCCTTCCTAACTATGGCTACACCTTC.

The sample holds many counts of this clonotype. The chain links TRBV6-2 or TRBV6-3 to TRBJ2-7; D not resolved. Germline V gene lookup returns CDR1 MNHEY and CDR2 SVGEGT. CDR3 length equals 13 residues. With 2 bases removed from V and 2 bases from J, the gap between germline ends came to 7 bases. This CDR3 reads CASSYAFTYEQYF. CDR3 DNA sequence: TGTGCCAGCAGTTACGCCTTCACCTACGAGCAGTACTTC.

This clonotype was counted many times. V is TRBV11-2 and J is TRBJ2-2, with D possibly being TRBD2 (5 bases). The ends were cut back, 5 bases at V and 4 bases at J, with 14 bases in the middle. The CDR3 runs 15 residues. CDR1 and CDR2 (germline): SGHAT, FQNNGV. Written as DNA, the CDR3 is TGTGCCAGCAGCCTCCGAGGGAGAGCCACCGGGGAGCTGTTTTTT. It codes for CASSLRGRATGELFF.

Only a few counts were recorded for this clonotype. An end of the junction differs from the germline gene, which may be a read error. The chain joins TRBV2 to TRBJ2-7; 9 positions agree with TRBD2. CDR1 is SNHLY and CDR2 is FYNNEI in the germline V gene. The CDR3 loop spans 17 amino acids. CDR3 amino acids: CASSPRGGSGEFYEQYF. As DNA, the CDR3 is TGCGCCAGCAGCCCGCGGGGGGGTAGCGGGGAATTTTACGAGCAGTACTTC.